The 27 T cell receptor beta chains below all came from one sample that was sequenced in a study of T cells in Graves' hyperthyroidism and ophthalmopathy. Using RNA transcripts as the source, TCR beta CDR3 regions were amplified. Carried out on the TCR CDR3, a first-round RT-PCR used the HTBI primer set. Each CDR3 protein is one row after TCRdb ran MiXCR on the multiplex PCR reads. Found here are around 400,000 distinct CDR3 sequences, roughly 13% of them singletons; the top ten hold 9% to 9.5%. Sequencing was carried out using blood. The receptors derive from a woman aged 18 to 35 with Graves' hyperthyroidism.

A word on this clonotype: Mismatch with germline at one junction end may stem from a read error. The V gene is TRBV19, the J gene TRBJ2-1; 9 nucleotides agree with TRBD2. The CDR3 is 17 amino acids. Germline-derived CDR1 and CDR2 are LNHDA and SQIVND (reference sequence). The CDR3 region is CASSLSLAGAVPNEQFF. CDR3 sequence (DNA): TGTGCCAGTAGTCTTTCTTTAGCGGGAGCTGTTCCCAATGAGCAATTCTTC.

This clonotype has more than one count but fewer than ten. The rearrangement links TRBV13 to TRBJ2-4; 9 positions match TRBD2. V lost 5 bases to trimming and J lost 7 bases; unmatched junction nucleotides: 12. There are 16 residues in the CDR3. Germline V gene data show CDR1 as PRHDT and CDR2 as FYEKMQ (reference sequence). The CDR3 here is CASSALSSGSRNIQYF. In nucleotides, the CDR3 is TGTGCCAGCAGCGCGCTAAGTAGCGGGAGTCGGAACATTCAGTACTTC. Using reference TRBV13 and TRBJ2-4 for the parts outside the CDR3, the full variable domain is AAGVIQSPRHLIKEKRETATLKCYPIPRHDTVYWYQQGPGQDPQFLISFYEKMQSDKGSIPDRFSAQQFSDYHSELNMSSLELGDSALYFCASSALSSGSRNIQYFGAGTRLSVL.

There are many counts of this clonotype. The gene calls are TRBV20-1 and TRBJ2-1, with 7 bases aligning to TRBD1. Per germline, CDR1 DFQATT and CDR2 SNEGSKA (reference sequence). The CDR3 contains 14 residues. The V segment lost 6 bases and the J segment 4 bases; nucleotides outside the gene matches: 9. The DNA of the CDR3 is TGCAGTGCCCCATTCACAGGGGCTTACAATGAGCAGTTCTTC. Its protein product is CSAPFTGAYNEQFF.

This clonotype was seen many times. This chain joins TRBV7-2 and TRBJ1-5, with unresolved D. The CDR3 extends over 15 amino acids. Germline CDR1 and CDR2: SGHTA and FQGNSA. V lost 5 bases and J lost 1, with 12 bases in between. The CDR3 DNA reads as TGTGCCAGCAGCCGCACTTCGGGGAGCAATCAGCCCCAGCATTTT. It yields the protein CASSRTSGSNQPQHF.

The CDR3 nucleotides read TGTGCCAGCAGACCGACAGGTCGAGGGCCCCAGCATTTT. It specifies CASRPTGRGPQHF. The chain carries TRBV27 and TRBJ1-5; possible D gene TRBD1, 6 bases. CDR1 is MNHEY, CDR2 SMNVEV, per germline (reference sequence). There are 13 residues in the CDR3. Trimming took off 6 bases at V and 9 bases at J, with 15 bases between the two ends.

This clonotype occurred a few times. This chain uses TRBV11-3 with TRBJ2-4, with D unclear. Trimming shortened V by 1 base and J by 7 bases, and 14 bases separated the two germline ends. The CDR3 has 15 amino acids. The germline gives CDR1 SGHNT, CDR2 YENEEA. The CDR3 DNA follows: TGTGCCAGCAGCTTAGCAACTGGACCAAGGAACATTCAGTACTTC. The encoded protein is CASSLATGPRNIQYF.

This clonotype occurred many times. The DNA of the CDR3 is TGTGCCAGCAGCAGCCTGGCTGGGCGGGCCACTGCCTACAATGAGCAGTTCTTC. It translates to CASSSLAGRATAYNEQFF. The rearrangement uses TRBV6-1 and TRBJ2-1; a possible D gene is TRBD2 (5 bases). Per the germline V gene, CDR1 is MNHNS and CDR2 is SASEGT. Trimming removed 6 bases at V and 2 bases at J, with 23 bases between. The CDR3 extends over 18 amino acids.

This clonotype was recorded a few times. The chain couples TRBV6-2 or TRBV6-3 to TRBJ2-5; tentatively, D is TRBD1 (5 bases). Between the trimmed V and J ends, which lost 7 bases and 5 bases, there was a span of 20 bases. CDR1 MNHEY and CDR2 SVGEGT come from the germline V gene. The CDR3 length is 15 residues. The chain's CDR3 is CASNQDTYHRETQYF. The CDR3 DNA reads as TGTGCCAGCAACCAGGACACCTATCACCGGGAGACCCAGTACTTC.

This clonotype was recorded at least ten times. This chain links TRBV24-1 with TRBJ2-3; D tentatively fits TRBD1 or TRBD2 (5 bases each). Per the germline V gene, CDR1 is KGHDR and CDR2 is SFDVKD. The CDR3 is made up of 17 amino acids. Trimming left V 3 bases short and J 3 bases short, with 18 bases between. The CDR3 loop is CATSDGAGVRGTDTQYF. CDR3 DNA sequence: TGTGCCACCAGTGATGGTGCCGGGGTTAGGGGAACAGATACGCAGTATTTT.

The chain links TRBV7-2 to TRBJ2-3; tentative D call: TRBD1 (6 bases). V shed 1 base and J shed 1 base, with 15 bases lying between them. This CDR3 has 17 amino acids. The V gene's germline CDR1 is SGHTA and CDR2 FQGNSA. The CDR3 DNA is TGTGCCAGCAGCTTAGTGAAGGGGGTTAGGGGCACAGATACGCAGTATTTT. The encoded protein is CASSLVKGVRGTDTQYF.

Many counts were recorded for this clonotype. V and J are TRBV20-1 and TRBJ1-2; TRBD1 is a possible D gene (6 bases). The germline CDR1 and CDR2 sequences are DFQATT and SNEGSKA (reference sequence). This CDR3 is built from 12 residues. Trimming pared 7 bases from V and 4 bases from J, leaving 13 bases between. The DNA for the CDR3 is TGCAGTGGCCCACAGGGAGGCTATGGCTACACCTTC. Its protein product is CSGPQGGYGYTF.

Remarks on this clonotype: With a much larger clone just one base away, this may be a read error. The gene calls are TRBV19 and TRBJ1-5; D remains ambiguous. The V gene's germline CDR1 is LNHDA and CDR2 SQIVND (reference sequence). CDR3 length equals 15 residues. V lost 5 bases and J lost 5, with 16 bases in between. The CDR3 reads CASSEPRILDQPQHF. CDR3 nucleotide sequence: TGTGCCAGTAGTGAACCCCGGATACTCGATCAGCCCCAGCATTTT.

In this sample, this clonotype turned up many times. The J gene is TRBJ2-3, the V gene TRBV29-1; D is possibly TRBD2 (5 bases). The CDR3 has 14 amino acids. V was trimmed by 4 bases and J by 2 bases, leaving 13 bases between them. Germline V gene sequence: CDR1 SQVTM, CDR2 ANQGSEA. Here the CDR3 DNA reads TGCAGCGTTGGACTAATGGGCACCACAGATACGCAGTATTTT. Translation: CSVGLMGTTDTQYF.

This clonotype was counted many times. The genes are TRBV20-1 and TRBJ2-4, with 14 bases identical to TRBD2. There are 18 residues in the CDR3. The germline V gene encodes CDR1 DFQATT and CDR2 SNEGSKA (reference sequence). The J segment lost 9 bases and the V segment lost 0 bases, leaving 13 bases of the junction unmatched. CDR3 residues: CSARDLGAKGLAGVIQYF. The CDR3, as DNA: TGCAGTGCTAGAGATCTCGGCGCAAAGGGACTAGCGGGAGTCATTCAGTACTTC.

This clonotype was detected once. V gene TRBV5-6 combines with J gene TRBJ1-1; a possible D gene is TRBD1 (5 bases). Between the trimmed V and J ends, which lost 2 bases and 0 bases, there was a span of 11 bases. This CDR3 comprises 15 residues. Germline V gene data show CDR1 as SGHDT and CDR2 as YYEEEE. The CDR3: CASSFAGLLNTEAFF. The DNA of the CDR3 is TGTGCCAGCAGCTTCGCGGGACTTTTGAACACTGAAGCTTTCTTT.

Ten or more counts support this clonotype. The rearrangement links TRBV7-2 to TRBJ2-5; TRBD2 aligns across 9 bases. Germline trimming cut 5 bases from V and 4 bases from J; bases unmatched to any gene: 8. CDR1 is SGHTA and CDR2 is FQGNSA in the germline V gene. CDR3 length equals 15 residues. The CDR3 region is CASSPWREGRETQYF. The CDR3 DNA sequence: TGTGCCAGCAGCCCTTGGCGGGAGGGGAGAGAGACCCAGTACTTC.

This chain joins TRBV4-1 and TRBJ2-7; either TRBD1 or TRBD2 may supply D (5 bases each). Between the trimmed V and J ends, which lost 4 bases and 2 bases, there was a span of 18 bases. Germline V lookup: CDR1 MGHRA, CDR2 YSYEKL. The CDR3 totals 16 residues. The CDR3 protein is CASSLPPGTLAYEQYF. The CDR3 DNA follows: TGCGCCAGCAGCCTACCCCCCGGGACCCTCGCCTACGAGCAGTACTTC.

The chain recombines TRBV6-2 or TRBV6-3 with TRBJ1-4, with a possible D match to TRBD1 (6 bases). This CDR3 contains 15 residues. Per the germline V gene, CDR1 is MNHEY and CDR2 is SVGEGT. The V and J ends lost 8 bases and 5 bases respectively, with 18 bases between them. CDR3 sequence (DNA): TGTGCCAGCTCTTCTCCCCGGGACAAGAATGAAAAACTGTTTTTT. Translated, it gives CASSSPRDKNEKLFF.

The table lists this clonotype with many counts. The V and J genes are TRBV10-3 and TRBJ2-1, with D perhaps matching TRBD2 (6 bases). Germline-derived CDR1 and CDR2 are ENHRY and SYGVKD. The CDR3 totals 11 residues. Between the trimmed V and J ends, which lost 4 bases and 8 bases, there was a span of 6 bases. The CDR3 nucleotides read TGTGCCATCAGTGGGGGGGATGAGCAGTTCTTC. Protein sequence: CAISGGDEQFF.

A few counts support this clonotype. The rearrangement uses TRBV29-1 and TRBJ2-1; 14 bases fit TRBD2. The CDR3 has 18 residues. Germline values: CDR1 SQVTM, CDR2 ANQGSEA. Trimming removed 3 bases from V and 5 bases from J; junction bases left unmatched: 12. The CDR3 loop reads CSVEGLAGANREHNEQFF. Written as DNA, the CDR3 is TGCAGCGTTGAGGGACTAGCGGGGGCCAACCGAGAGCACAATGAGCAGTTCTTC.

In its sample, this clonotype was seen many times. The chain links TRBV6-2 or TRBV6-3 to TRBJ1-1; no reliable D call. Germline-derived CDR1 and CDR2 are MNHEY and SVGEGT. V was trimmed by 1 base and J by 1 base, leaving 7 bases between them. The CDR3 extends over 14 amino acids. In DNA form, the CDR3 reads TGTGCCAGCAGTTACTGGGTGAAGAACACTGAAGCTTTCTTT. Translation gives CASSYWVKNTEAFF.

The table lists this clonotype with many counts. This chain connects TRBV28 to TRBJ2-5, with a weak D call TRBD1 (5 bases). V was shortened by 6 bases and J by 5 bases, with 13 bases between the two germline ends. Germline CDR1 reads MDHEN; CDR2 reads SYDVKM. The CDR3 sequence is 13 residues long. The CDR3: CASRKTARETQYF. The CDR3 DNA is TGTGCCAGCAGGAAGACAGCCAGGGAGACCCAGTACTTC.

This clonotype showed up many times. The V and J genes are TRBV3-1 and TRBJ1-1; no reliable D call. CDR3 size: 14 residues. CDR1 is LGHDT and CDR2 is YNNKEL in the germline V gene (reference sequence). Trimming pared 4 bases from V and 1 base from J, leaving 10 bases between. DNA for the CDR3: TGTGCCAGCAGCCTTTCGATGACGAACACTGAAGCTTTCTTT. Translation: CASSLSMTNTEAFF.

This clonotype was counted between two and nine times. The DNA of the CDR3 is TGTGCCAGCACTCCCCTGAGAGGGTCCTACGAGCAGTACTTC. It codes for CASTPLRGSYEQYF. The chain combines TRBV6-1 with TRBJ2-7, with D perhaps matching TRBD2 (5 bases). Trimming left V 7 bases short and J 1 base short, with 14 bases between. This CDR3 is built from 14 residues. From germline, CDR1 is MNHNS and CDR2 SASEGT.

The chain employs TRBV18 and TRBJ1-5; no firm D call. The CDR3 runs to 17 residues. Germline CDR1 is KGHSH and CDR2 is LQKENI. The ends were cut back, 3 bases at V and 4 bases at J, with 19 bases in the middle. The CDR3 DNA sequence: TGTGCCAGCTCACCGCGCGAGTGGACCGGAGGGAATCAGCCCCAGCATTTT. This translates into CASSPREWTGGNQPQHF. Using reference TRBV18 and TRBJ1-5 for the parts outside the CDR3, the full variable domain is NAGVMQNPRHLVRRRGQEARLRCSPMKGHSHVYWYRQLPEEGLKFMVYLQKENIIDESGMPKERFSAEFPKEGPSILRIQQVVRGDSAAYFCASSPREWTGGNQPQHFGDGTRLSIL.

This clonotype was detected ten times or more. Here the CDR3 reads CAATRTGFGEKLFF. CDR3 nucleotide sequence: TGTGCCGCTACTCGCACAGGGTTCGGGGAAAAACTGTTTTTT. This chain links TRBV5-8 with TRBJ1-4; perhaps TRBD1 as D (6 bases). Trimming removed 10 bases from V and 8 bases from J, with 21 bases in between. Germline V gene lookup returns CDR1 SGHTS and CDR2 YDEGEE. CDR3 length: 14 residues.

Only a few counts were recorded for this clonotype. This chain joins TRBV7-9 and TRBJ2-2; perhaps TRBD2 as D (5 bases). The CDR3 sequence is 14 residues long. Trimming removed 6 bases at V and 0 bases at J, with 8 bases between. Germline loops: CDR1 SEHNR, CDR2 FQNEAQ (reference sequence). CDR3 protein: CASRYGANTGELFF. CDR3 DNA sequence: TGTGCCAGCAGGTACGGGGCGAACACCGGGGAGCTGTTTTTT.